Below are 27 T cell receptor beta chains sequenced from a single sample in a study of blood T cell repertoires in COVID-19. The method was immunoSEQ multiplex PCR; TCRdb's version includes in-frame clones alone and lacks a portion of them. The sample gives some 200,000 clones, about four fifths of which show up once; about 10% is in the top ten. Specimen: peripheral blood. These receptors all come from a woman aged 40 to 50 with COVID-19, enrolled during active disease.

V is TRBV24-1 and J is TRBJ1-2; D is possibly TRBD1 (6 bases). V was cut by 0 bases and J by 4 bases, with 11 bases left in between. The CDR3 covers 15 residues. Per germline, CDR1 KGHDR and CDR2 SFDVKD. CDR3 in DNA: TGTGCCACCAGTGATTTGCAAGGGGGTTTCTATGGCTACACCTTC. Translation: CATSDLQGGFYGYTF.

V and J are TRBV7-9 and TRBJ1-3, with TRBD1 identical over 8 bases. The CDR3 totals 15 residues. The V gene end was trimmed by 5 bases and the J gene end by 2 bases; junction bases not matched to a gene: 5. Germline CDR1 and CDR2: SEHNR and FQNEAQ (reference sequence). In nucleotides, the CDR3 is TGTGCCAGCAGCAGTGGGACAGGCCCTGGAAACACCATATATTTT. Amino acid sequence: CASSSGTGPGNTIYF.

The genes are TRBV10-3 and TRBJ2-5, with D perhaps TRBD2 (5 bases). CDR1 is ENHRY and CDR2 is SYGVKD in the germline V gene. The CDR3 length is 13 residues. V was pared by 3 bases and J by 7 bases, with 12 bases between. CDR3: CAISEGGGGTQYF. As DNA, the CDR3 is TGTGCCATCAGTGAAGGAGGAGGAGGGACCCAGTACTTC.

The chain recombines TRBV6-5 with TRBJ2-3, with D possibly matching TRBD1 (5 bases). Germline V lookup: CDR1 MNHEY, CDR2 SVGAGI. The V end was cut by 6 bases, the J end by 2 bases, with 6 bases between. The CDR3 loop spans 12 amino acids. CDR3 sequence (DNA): TGTGCCAGCAGGGACACCACAGATACGCAGTATTTT. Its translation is CASRDTTDTQYF.

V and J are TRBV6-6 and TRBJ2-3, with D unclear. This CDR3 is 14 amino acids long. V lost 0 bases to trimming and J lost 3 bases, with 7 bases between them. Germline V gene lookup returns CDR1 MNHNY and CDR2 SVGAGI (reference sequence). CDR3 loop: CASSYSQLTDTQYF. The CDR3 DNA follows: TGTGCCAGCAGTTACTCACAGTTGACAGATACGCAGTATTTT.

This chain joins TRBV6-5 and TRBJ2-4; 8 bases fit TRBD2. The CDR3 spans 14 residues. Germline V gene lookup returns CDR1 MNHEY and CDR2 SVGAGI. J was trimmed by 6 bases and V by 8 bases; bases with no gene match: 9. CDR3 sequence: CASGEGLVVNIQYF. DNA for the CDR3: TGTGCCAGCGGGGAGGGACTAGTCGTAAACATTCAGTACTTC.

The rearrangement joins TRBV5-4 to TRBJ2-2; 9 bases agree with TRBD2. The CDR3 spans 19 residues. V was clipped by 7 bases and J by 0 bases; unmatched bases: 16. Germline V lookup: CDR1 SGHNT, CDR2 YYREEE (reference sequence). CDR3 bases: TGTGCCAGCCGCCGCGGGGGGGGCGGGGGGCCCGCGAACACCGGGGAGCTGTTTTTT. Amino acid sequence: CASRRGGGGGPANTGELFF. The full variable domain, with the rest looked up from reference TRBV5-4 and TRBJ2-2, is ETGVTQSPTHLIKTRGQQVTLRCSSQSGHNTVSWYQQALGQGPQFIFQYYREEENGRGNFPPRFSGLQFPNYSSELNVNALELDDSALYLCASRRGGGGGPANTGELFFGEGSRLTVL.

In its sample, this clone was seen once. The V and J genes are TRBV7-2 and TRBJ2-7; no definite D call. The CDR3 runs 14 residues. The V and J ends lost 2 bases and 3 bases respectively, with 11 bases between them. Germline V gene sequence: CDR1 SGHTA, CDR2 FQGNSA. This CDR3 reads CASSLRVEVYEQYF. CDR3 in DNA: TGTGCCAGCAGCTTAAGAGTTGAGGTCTACGAGCAGTACTTC.

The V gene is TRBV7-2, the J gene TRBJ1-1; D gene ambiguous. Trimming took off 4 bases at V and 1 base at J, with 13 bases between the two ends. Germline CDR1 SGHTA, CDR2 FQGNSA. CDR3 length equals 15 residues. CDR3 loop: CASSSSSTTNTEAFF. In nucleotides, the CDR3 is TGTGCCAGCAGCTCTAGTTCTACAACGAACACTGAAGCTTTCTTT.

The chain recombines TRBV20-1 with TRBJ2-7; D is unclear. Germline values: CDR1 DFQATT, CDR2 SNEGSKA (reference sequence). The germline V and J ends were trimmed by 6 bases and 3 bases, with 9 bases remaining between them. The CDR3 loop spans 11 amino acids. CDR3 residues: CSAGVVYEQYF. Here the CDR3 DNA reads TGCAGTGCAGGAGTGGTCTACGAGCAGTACTTC.

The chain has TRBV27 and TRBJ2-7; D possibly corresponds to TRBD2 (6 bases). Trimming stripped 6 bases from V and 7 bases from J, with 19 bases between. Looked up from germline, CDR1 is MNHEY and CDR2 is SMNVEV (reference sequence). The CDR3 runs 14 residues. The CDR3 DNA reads TGTGCCAGCAGAAACCGGGAGCGCGGGGAGGAGCAGTACTTC. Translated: CASRNRERGEEQYF.

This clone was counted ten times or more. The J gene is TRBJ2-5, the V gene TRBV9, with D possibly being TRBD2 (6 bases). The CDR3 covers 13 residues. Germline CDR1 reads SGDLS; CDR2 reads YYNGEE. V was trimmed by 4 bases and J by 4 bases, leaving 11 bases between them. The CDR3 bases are TGTGCCAGCAGCTCCGGGAGTGGAGAGACCCAGTACTTC. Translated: CASSSGSGETQYF.

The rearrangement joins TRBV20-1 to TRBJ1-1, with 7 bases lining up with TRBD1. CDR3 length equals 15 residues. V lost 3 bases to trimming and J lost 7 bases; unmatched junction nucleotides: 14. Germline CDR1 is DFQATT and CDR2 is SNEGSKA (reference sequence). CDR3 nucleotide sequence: TGCAGTGCTAGTCACGTCAGGGGGGTGGTTGGTGAAGCTTTCTTT. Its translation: CSASHVRGVVGEAFF.

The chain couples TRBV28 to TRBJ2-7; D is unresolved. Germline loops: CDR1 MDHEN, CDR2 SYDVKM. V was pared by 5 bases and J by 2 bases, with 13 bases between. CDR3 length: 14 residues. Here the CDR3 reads CASSLGVHPYEQYF. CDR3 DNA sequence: TGTGCCAGCAGTCTTGGAGTCCACCCCTACGAGCAGTACTTC.

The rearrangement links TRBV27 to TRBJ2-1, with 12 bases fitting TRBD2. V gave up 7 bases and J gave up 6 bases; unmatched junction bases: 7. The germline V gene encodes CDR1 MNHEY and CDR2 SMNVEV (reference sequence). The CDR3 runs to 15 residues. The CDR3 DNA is TGTGCCAGCACCCTAGCGGGGGGGCGGGGCAATGAGCAGTTCTTC. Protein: CASTLAGGRGNEQFF.

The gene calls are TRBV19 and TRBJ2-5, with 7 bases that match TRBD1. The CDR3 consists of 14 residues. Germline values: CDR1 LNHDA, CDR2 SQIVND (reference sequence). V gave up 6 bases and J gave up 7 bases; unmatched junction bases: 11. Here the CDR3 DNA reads TGTGCCAGTAGCCGGGGACAGACCGTGGGGACCCAGTACTTC. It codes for CASSRGQTVGTQYF.

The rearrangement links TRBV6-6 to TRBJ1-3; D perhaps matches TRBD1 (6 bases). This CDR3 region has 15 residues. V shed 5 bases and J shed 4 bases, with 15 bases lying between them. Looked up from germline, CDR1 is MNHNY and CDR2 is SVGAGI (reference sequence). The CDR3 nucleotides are TGTGCCAGCAGTCACACCAGGGGCTCCGGAAACACCATATATTTT. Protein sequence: CASSHTRGSGNTIYF.

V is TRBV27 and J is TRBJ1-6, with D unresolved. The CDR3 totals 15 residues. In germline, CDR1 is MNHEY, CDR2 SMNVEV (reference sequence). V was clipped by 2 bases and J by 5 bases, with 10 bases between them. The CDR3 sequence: CASSLNGFNNSPLHF. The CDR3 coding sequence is TGTGCCAGCAGTTTAAACGGGTTTAATAATTCACCCCTCCACTTT.

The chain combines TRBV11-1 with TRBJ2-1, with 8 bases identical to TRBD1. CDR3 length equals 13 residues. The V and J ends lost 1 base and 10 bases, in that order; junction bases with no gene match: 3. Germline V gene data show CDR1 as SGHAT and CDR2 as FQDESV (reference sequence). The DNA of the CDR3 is TGTGCCAGCAGCTTAGGGACAGGGTGGGAGCAGTTCTTC. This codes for CASSLGTGWEQFF.

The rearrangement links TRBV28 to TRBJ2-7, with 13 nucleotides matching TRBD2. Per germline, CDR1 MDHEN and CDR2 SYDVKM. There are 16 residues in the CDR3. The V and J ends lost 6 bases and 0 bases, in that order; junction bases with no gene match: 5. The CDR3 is CASRGTSGISSYEQYF. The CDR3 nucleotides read TGTGCCAGCAGAGGGACTAGCGGGATTAGCTCCTACGAGCAGTACTTC.

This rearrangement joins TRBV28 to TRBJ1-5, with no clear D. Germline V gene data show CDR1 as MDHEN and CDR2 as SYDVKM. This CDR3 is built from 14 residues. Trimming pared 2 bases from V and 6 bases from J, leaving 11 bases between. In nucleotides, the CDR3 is TGTGCCAGCAGTTTAAGAACAGAAGCTCAGCCCCAGCATTTT. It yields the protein CASSLRTEAQPQHF.

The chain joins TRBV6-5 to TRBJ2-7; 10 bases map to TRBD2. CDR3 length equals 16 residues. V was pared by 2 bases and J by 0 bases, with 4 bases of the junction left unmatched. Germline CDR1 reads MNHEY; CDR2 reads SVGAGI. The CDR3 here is CASSYASSGSSYEQYF. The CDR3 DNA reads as TGTGCCAGCAGTTACGCGTCTAGCGGGAGCTCCTACGAGCAGTACTTC.

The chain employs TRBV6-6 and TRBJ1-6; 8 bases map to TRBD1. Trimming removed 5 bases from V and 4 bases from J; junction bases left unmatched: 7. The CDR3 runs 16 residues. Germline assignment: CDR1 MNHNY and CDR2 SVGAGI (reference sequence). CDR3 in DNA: TGTGCCAGCAGTCGAAGACAGGGGTCGTATAATTCACCCCTCCACTTT. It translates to CASSRRQGSYNSPLHF.

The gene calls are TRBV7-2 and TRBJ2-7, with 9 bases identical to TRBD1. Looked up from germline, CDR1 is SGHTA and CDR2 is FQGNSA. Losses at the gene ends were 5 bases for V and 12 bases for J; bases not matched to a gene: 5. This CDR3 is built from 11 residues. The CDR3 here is CASSQGQGRYF. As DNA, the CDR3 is TGTGCCAGCAGCCAGGGACAGGGCCGGTACTTC.

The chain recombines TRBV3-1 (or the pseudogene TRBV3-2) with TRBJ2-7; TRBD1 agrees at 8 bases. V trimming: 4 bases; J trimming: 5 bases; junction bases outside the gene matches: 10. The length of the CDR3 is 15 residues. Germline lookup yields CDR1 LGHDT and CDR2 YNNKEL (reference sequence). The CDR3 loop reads CASSPPTGGIDEQYF. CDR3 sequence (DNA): TGTGCCAGCAGCCCGCCAACAGGGGGGATCGACGAGCAGTACTTC.

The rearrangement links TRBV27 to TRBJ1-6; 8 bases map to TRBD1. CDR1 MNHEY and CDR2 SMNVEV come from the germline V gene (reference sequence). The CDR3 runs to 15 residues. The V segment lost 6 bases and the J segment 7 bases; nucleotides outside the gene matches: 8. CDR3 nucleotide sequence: TGTGCCAGCAGCCCCACATGGACAGGGAATTCACCCCTCCACTTT. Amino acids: CASSPTWTGNSPLHF.

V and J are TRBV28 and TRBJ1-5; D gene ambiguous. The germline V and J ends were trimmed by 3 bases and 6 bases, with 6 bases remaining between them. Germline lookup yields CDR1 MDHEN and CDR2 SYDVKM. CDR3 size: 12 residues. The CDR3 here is CASSLLSQPQHF. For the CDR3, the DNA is TGTGCCAGCAGTTTGCTGAGTCAGCCCCAGCATTTT.